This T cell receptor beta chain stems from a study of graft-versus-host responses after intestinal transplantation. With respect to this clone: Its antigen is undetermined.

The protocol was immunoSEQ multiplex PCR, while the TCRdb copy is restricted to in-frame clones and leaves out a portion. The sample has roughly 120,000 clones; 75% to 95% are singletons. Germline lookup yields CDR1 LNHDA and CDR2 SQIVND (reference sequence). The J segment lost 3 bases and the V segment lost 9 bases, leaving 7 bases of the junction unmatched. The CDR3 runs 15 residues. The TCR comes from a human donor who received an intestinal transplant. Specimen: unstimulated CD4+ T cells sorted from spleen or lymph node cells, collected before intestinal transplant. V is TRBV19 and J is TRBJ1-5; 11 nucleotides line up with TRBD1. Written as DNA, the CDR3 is TGTGCCAGCTGCCGGGACAGGGGGTCCAATCAGCCCCAGCATTTT. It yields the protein CASCRDRGSNQPQHF.